This T cell receptor beta chain was captured by sequencing in a study of graft-versus-host responses after intestinal transplantation. Study context: Induction with anti-thymocyte globulin, then tacrolimus and steroids for around three years, was given to all recipients. General study findings and limits: Recipient marrow contained GvH clones, some of which appeared first in ileum or blood. Allografts of patients with graft-donor T cell macrochimerism showed high graft-versus-host to host-versus-graft clone ratios. Peak circulating GvH clone levels were associated with early post-transplant HvG declines.

Details on this clone: Antigen: not known.

The CDR3 consists of 14 residues. CDR1 and CDR2 from the germline V gene are MNHEY and SMNVEV (reference sequence). Trimming took off 3 bases at V and 3 bases at J, with 9 bases between the two ends. The protocol was immunoSEQ multiplex PCR, while the TCRdb copy is restricted to in-frame clones and leaves out a portion. This sample carries about 120,000 clones, roughly 95% of them seen once, and the ten largest clones take around 3.3%. The rearrangement uses TRBV27 and TRBJ2-1; perhaps TRBD2 as D (5 bases). The sequence was obtained from a human donor who received an intestinal transplant. The sequencing here drew on unstimulated CD8+ T cells sorted from spleen or lymph node cells, taken before intestinal transplant. The CDR3 region is CASSFSDFYNEQFF. For the CDR3, the DNA is TGTGCCAGCAGTTTCTCGGACTTCTACAATGAGCAGTTCTTC.